This T cell receptor beta chain was recorded in a study of Graves' ophthalmopathy and Graves' hyperthyroidism. Amplified TCR beta CDR3 regions were obtained using RNA transcripts as template. First-round RT-PCR relied on HTBI primers, and a second-round multiplex PCR came next. MiXCR was run by TCRdb on the multiplex PCR reads, yielding one entry per CDR3 protein. The table records approximately 330,000 distinct CDR3 sequences, about 17% of them present only once. The germline gives CDR1 SEHNR, CDR2 FQNEAQ (reference sequence). This CDR3 is built from 15 residues. The V and J ends lost 0 bases and 7 bases, in that order; junction bases with no gene match: 5. Whole-study results and caveats: A model built from 13 signatures distinguished ophthalmopathy from stable hyperthyroidism with 85% to 90% sensitivity and around 78% specificity.

This clonotype has a count of ten or more. Its antigen is currently unknown. Serum thyroxine and TRAb, along with clinical symptoms, thyroid ultrasound and orbital computed tomography, were what diagnosis relied on. PBMCs stemmed from more than 9.5 ml of fresh peripheral blood. The receptor comes from an adult man with Graves' ophthalmopathy. V and J are TRBV7-9 and TRBJ2-7, with 11 bases matching TRBD2. What was sequenced was peripheral blood. The CDR3 region has the DNA TGTGCCAGCAGCTTAGCCCTGGGACTAGCGGAAGAGCAGTACTTC. It specifies CASSLALGLAEEQYF.